A single sample gave rise to the 2 T cell receptor beta chains below, sequenced in a study of radiation and T cells in renal cell carcinoma (dated by TCRdb to 2020 to 2021). Per the publication, the time point label means: blood 2 weeks post-SBRT. This specimen's treatment or condition label, interpreted: 15 Gy SBRT to primary tumor, nephrectomy 4 weeks later. Libraries were prepared through the immunoSEQ multiplex PCR assay. TCRdb re-hosts the immuneACCESS table, in-frame sequences only. Its copies lack some clones; in the studies checked, an unresolved V gene accounts for under half of them, and the cause for the rest is not known. The sample contains some 70,000 clones, about 80% of them found a single time. The biggest ten clones account for approximately 5% of the sample. The sample consisted of blood, taken from a patient whose treatment included radiotherapy and nephrectomy. Every receptor here comes from a man aged 60 to 69 with renal cell carcinoma.

The chain employs TRBV5-1 and TRBJ2-7; D call uncertain. V was shortened by 0 bases and J by 3 bases, with 16 bases between the two germline ends. Germline V gives CDR1 SGHRS, CDR2 YFSETQ. The CDR3 consists of 16 residues. The CDR3 spells CASSLAVTASLYEQYF. CDR3 nucleotides: TGCGCCAGCAGCTTGGCCGTCACTGCCTCTCTCTACGAGCAGTACTTC.

The chain uses TRBV12-2 and TRBJ1-4; TRBD1, the table's D call, lacks a check against the DNA. TRBV12-2 is a known pseudogene. The CDR3 is 17 residues long. The CDR3 protein is CASRFPTGASTNEKLFF. The DNA for the CDR3 is TGTGCAAGTCGCTTCCCAACAGGAGCCTCAACTAATGAAAAACTGTTTTTT.